This T cell receptor beta chain is from a study of blood T cell repertoires in COVID-19. About the study: The United States, Italy and Spain provided the acute and convalescent COVID-19 samples.

TCRdb's table, derived via immunoSEQ multiplex PCR, lists solely in-frame clones and lacks some. This sample has about 200,000 clones, with around 90% found just once. The sequenced material came from peripheral blood. This receptor was taken from a middle-aged man with active or convalescent COVID-19.

The CDR3 reads CATSDSPGGSPDTQYF. The CDR3 coding sequence is TGTGCCACCAGTGATTCCCCAGGGGGCAGCCCAGATACGCAGTATTTT. This chain joins TRBV24-1 and TRBJ2-3, with 8 nucleotides matching TRBD1. CDR1 and CDR2 (germline): KGHDR, SFDVKD. V was clipped by 2 bases and J by 4 bases; unmatched bases: 7. This CDR3 spans 16 amino acids.